This is a list of T cell receptor beta chains from one sample in a study of blood T cell repertoires in COVID-19. Profiling relied on immunoSEQ multiplex PCR, and the TCRdb table lists in-frame clones only, not all of them. Among some 130,000 clones, 88% were seen once, and the ten largest hold under 13%. Sequencing input: peripheral blood. The receptor source for this set is a man aged 45-65 years with acute or convalescent COVID-19. Both conserved end residues are part of each CDR3. The D gene is left open where the match is weak. Only part of the rows carry a size: once, few, many, or a class if the clone is expanded.

D gene: TRBD1; J gene: TRBJ1-2; V gene: TRBV10-3; clone size: .; CDR3 protein: CAITRLWTGGDGYTF; CDR3 DNA: TGTGCCATCACTCGCTTATGGACAGGGGGCGATGGCTACACCTTC
D gene: TRBD1; J gene: TRBJ1-1; V gene: TRBV19; clone size: few; CDR3 protein: CASSIDLGRGREAFF; CDR3 DNA: TGTGCCAGTAGTATAGATTTGGGCAGGGGGCGTGAAGCTTTCTTT
D gene: .; J gene: TRBJ1-2; V gene: TRBV3-1/TRBV3-2; clone size: .; CDR3 protein: CASSRIGTPYGYTF; CDR3 DNA: TGTGCCAGCAGCCGTATCGGGACACCCTATGGCTACACCTTC
D gene: TRBD2; J gene: TRBJ2-3; V gene: TRBV6-5; clone size: .; CDR3 protein: CASRPAGGGTDTQYF; CDR3 DNA: TGTGCCAGCAGGCCAGCGGGAGGTGGTACAGATACGCAGTATTTT
D gene: TRBD1; J gene: TRBJ2-7; V gene: TRBV27; clone size: once; CDR3 protein: CASRPGQSYEQYF; CDR3 DNA: TGTGCCAGCCGTCCGGGACAGTCCTACGAGCAGTACTTC
D gene: .; J gene: TRBJ1-5; V gene: TRBV5-6; clone size: .; CDR3 protein: CASSLYILSGGAGDQPQHF; CDR3 DNA: TGTGCCAGCAGCTTGTATATCTTGTCGGGGGGCGCGGGCGATCAGCCCCAGCATTTT
D gene: TRBD2; J gene: TRBJ2-3; V gene: TRBV5-1; clone size: .; CDR3 protein: CASTGLAGGPPDTQYF; CDR3 DNA: TGCGCCAGCACGGGACTAGCGGGAGGGCCCCCAGATACGCAGTATTTT
D gene: TRBD2; J gene: TRBJ2-7; V gene: TRBV7-2; clone size: .; CDR3 protein: CASSAGLVINNEQYF; CDR3 DNA: TGTGCCAGCAGCGCGGGACTAGTTATTAATAACGAGCAGTACTTC
D gene: .; J gene: TRBJ2-5; V gene: TRBV13; clone size: .; CDR3 protein: CASSPLRGYQETQYF; CDR3 DNA: TGTGCCAGCAGCCCTCTTCGGGGGTACCAAGAGACCCAGTACTTC
D gene: .; J gene: TRBJ2-7; V gene: TRBV10-3; clone size: .; CDR3 protein: CAISVSGLEQYF; CDR3 DNA: TGTGCCATCAGTGTAAGCGGACTCGAGCAGTACTTC
D gene: TRBD1; J gene: TRBJ2-1; V gene: TRBV9; clone size: .; CDR3 protein: CASSVVGQGAVDEQFF; CDR3 DNA: TGTGCCAGCAGCGTAGTCGGGCAGGGGGCCGTGGATGAGCAGTTCTTC
D gene: .; J gene: TRBJ1-6; V gene: TRBV7-9; clone size: .; CDR3 protein: CASSLEPTNSPLHF; CDR3 DNA: TGTGCCAGCAGCTTAGAGCCAACTAATTCACCCCTCCACTTT
D gene: .; J gene: TRBJ2-1; V gene: TRBV7-3; clone size: .; CDR3 protein: CASSQPGHPGDNEQFF; CDR3 DNA: TGTGCCAGCAGCCAACCAGGCCACCCCGGGGACAATGAGCAGTTCTTC
D gene: TRBD2; J gene: TRBJ2-2; V gene: TRBV3-1/TRBV3-2; clone size: .; CDR3 protein: CASSPRGGAGGYTGELFF; CDR3 DNA: TGTGCCAGCAGCCCGAGGGGAGGGGCGGGAGGATACACCGGGGAGCTGTTTTTT
D gene: TRBD1; J gene: TRBJ2-1; V gene: TRBV7-9; clone size: once; CDR3 protein: CASSFRGQSSYNEQFF; CDR3 DNA: TGTGCCAGCAGCTTTAGGGGACAGAGCTCCTACAATGAGCAGTTCTTC
D gene: TRBD1; J gene: TRBJ2-7; V gene: TRBV5-5; clone size: .; CDR3 protein: CASSEGRQGAYYEQYF; CDR3 DNA: TGTGCCAGCAGCGAGGGGAGACAGGGGGCCTACTACGAGCAGTACTTC
D gene: .; J gene: TRBJ1-4; V gene: TRBV28; clone size: .; CDR3 protein: CASSLYQGGHEKLFF; CDR3 DNA: TGTGCCAGCAGTTTATACCAGGGAGGACATGAAAAACTGTTTTTT
D gene: .; J gene: TRBJ1-1; V gene: TRBV11-1; clone size: .; CDR3 protein: CASSIQEYTEAFF; CDR3 DNA: TGTGCCAGCAGCATACAGGAATACACTGAAGCTTTCTTT
D gene: .; J gene: TRBJ2-1; V gene: TRBV29-1; clone size: .; CDR3 protein: CSVTPGPLPYNEQFF; CDR3 DNA: TGCAGCGTGACCCCAGGGCCGCTGCCATACAATGAGCAGTTCTTC
D gene: TRBD1; J gene: TRBJ1-1; V gene: TRBV18; clone size: .; CDR3 protein: CASSQDRGRTEAFF; CDR3 DNA: TGTGCCAGCTCGCAGGACAGGGGGCGAACTGAAGCTTTCTTT
D gene: TRBD2; J gene: TRBJ2-5; V gene: TRBV12-3/TRBV12-4; clone size: .; CDR3 protein: CASRYRGGGAQYF; CDR3 DNA: TGTGCCAGCAGATACCGGGGGGGCGGGGCCCAGTACTTC
D gene: .; J gene: TRBJ2-3; V gene: TRBV16; clone size: once; CDR3 protein: CASSPQLAKTQYF; CDR3 DNA: TGTGCCAGCAGTCCACAGCTAGCGAAAACGCAGTATTTT
D gene: TRBD1; J gene: TRBJ1-2; V gene: TRBV28; clone size: .; CDR3 protein: CASRGTGYGYTF; CDR3 DNA: TGTGCCAGCAGGGGGACAGGGTACGGCTACACCTTC
D gene: .; J gene: TRBJ1-6; V gene: TRBV30; clone size: .; CDR3 protein: CAWTPWGQTYNSPLHF; CDR3 DNA: TGTGCCTGGACCCCCTGGGGACAAACATATAATTCACCCCTCCACTTT
D gene: .; J gene: TRBJ1-1; V gene: TRBV19; clone size: .; CDR3 protein: CASSIRGSNTEAFF; CDR3 DNA: TGTGCCAGTAGTATCAGGGGCTCGAACACTGAAGCTTTCTTT
D gene: .; J gene: TRBJ1-1; V gene: TRBV20-1; clone size: .; CDR3 protein: CSASSVAGNTEAFF; CDR3 DNA: TGCAGTGCTAGTAGCGTGGCCGGGAACACTGAAGCTTTCTTT
D gene: .; J gene: TRBJ1-2; V gene: TRBV19; clone size: .; CDR3 protein: CASSIERDTDNYGYTF; CDR3 DNA: TGTGCCAGTAGTATAGAGAGGGACACCGATAACTATGGCTACACCTTC
D gene: TRBD1; J gene: TRBJ1-5; V gene: TRBV24-1; clone size: .; CDR3 protein: CATSVGTGTGLTQHF; CDR3 DNA: TGTGCCACCAGTGTAGGGACCGGGACAGGGTTAACCCAGCATTTT
D gene: TRBD1; J gene: TRBJ2-5; V gene: TRBV6-1; clone size: .; CDR3 protein: CASTRQGEETQYF; CDR3 DNA: TGTGCCAGCACTCGGCAGGGGGAAGAGACCCAGTACTTC
D gene: TRBD1; J gene: TRBJ1-5; V gene: TRBV24-1; clone size: .; CDR3 protein: CATSMTGGPGQPQHF; CDR3 DNA: TGTGCCACCAGTATGACAGGGGGTCCGGGTCAGCCCCAGCATTTT
D gene: .; J gene: TRBJ2-2; V gene: TRBV7-9; clone size: .; CDR3 protein: CASSVQGPYGTGELFF; CDR3 DNA: TGTGCCAGCAGCGTCCAGGGCCCCTACGGAACCGGGGAGCTGTTTTTT
D gene: TRBD1; J gene: TRBJ1-1; V gene: TRBV18; clone size: .; CDR3 protein: CASSRQDRGQTNTEAFF; CDR3 DNA: TGTGCCAGCTCACGACAGGACAGGGGGCAGACGAACACTGAAGCTTTCTTT
D gene: .; J gene: TRBJ1-3; V gene: TRBV11-2; clone size: .; CDR3 protein: CASSAGRNSGNTIYF; CDR3 DNA: TGTGCCAGCAGCGCGGGGCGGAACTCTGGAAACACCATATATTTT
D gene: TRBD1; J gene: TRBJ1-2; V gene: TRBV6-5; clone size: .; CDR3 protein: CASSSSTGRYGYTF; CDR3 DNA: TGTGCCAGCAGTTCCTCGACAGGGAGGTATGGCTACACCTTC
D gene: TRBD1; J gene: TRBJ1-3; V gene: TRBV5-1; clone size: .; CDR3 protein: CASSRFDREGGNTIYF; CDR3 DNA: TGCGCCAGCAGCCGGTTCGACAGGGAAGGTGGAAACACCATATATTTT
D gene: TRBD1; J gene: TRBJ1-4; V gene: TRBV7-2; clone size: once; CDR3 protein: CASSHRDRGGLFF; CDR3 DNA: TGTGCCAGCAGCCACAGGGACAGGGGGGGACTGTTTTTT
D gene: .; J gene: TRBJ1-6; V gene: TRBV10-3; clone size: .; CDR3 protein: CAIRLEGFSPLHF; CDR3 DNA: TGTGCCATCAGGCTGGAGGGATTCTCACCCCTCCACTTT
D gene: .; J gene: TRBJ1-1; V gene: TRBV9; clone size: few; CDR3 protein: CASSPIAHTEAFF; CDR3 DNA: TGTGCCAGCAGCCCTATAGCCCACACTGAAGCTTTCTTT
D gene: .; J gene: TRBJ1-2; V gene: TRBV12-5; clone size: .; CDR3 protein: CASGLVSGAYRYGYTF; CDR3 DNA: TGTGCTAGTGGTTTGGTCTCTGGGGCTTACCGCTATGGCTACACCTTC
D gene: TRBD1; J gene: TRBJ1-6; V gene: TRBV7-9; clone size: .; CDR3 protein: CASSPGQGFTSPLHF; CDR3 DNA: TGTGCCAGCAGCCCGGGACAGGGCTTTACTTCACCCCTCCACTTT